Listed here are 29 T cell receptor beta chains from one sample, sequenced in a study of shared clonotypes between healthy human individuals. Repertoires were generated with immunoSEQ multiplex PCR, while TCRdb's copy carries only in-frame clones and drops some. The repertoire consists of 2 million to 3 million clones, with over 85% occurring once and the leading ten covering approximately 0.36%. Sequencing was carried out using naive CD4+ T cells from PBMCs. Sample subset: CD45RA+ positively selected. The origin of the receptors is a man younger than 35 in good health. Some clones in this sample may be carry-over from other donors' samples.

V is TRBV18 and J is TRBJ1-2, with a tentative D call TRBD1 (6 bases). Looked up from germline, CDR1 is KGHSH and CDR2 is LQKENI. This CDR3 has 14 residues. V was trimmed by 2 bases and J by 8 bases, leaving 15 bases between them. Written as DNA, the CDR3 is TGTGCCAGCTCACCAAACGCAGGGGAAGAGGGCTACACCTTC. This translates into CASSPNAGEEGYTF.

The chain employs TRBV28 and TRBJ2-3; D tentatively fits TRBD1 or TRBD2 (5 bases each). Trimming removed 2 bases from V and 5 bases from J, with 14 bases in between. The CDR3 sequence is 15 residues long. Looked up from germline, CDR1 is MDHEN and CDR2 is SYDVKM. The CDR3, as DNA: TGTGCCAGCAGTTTAGGAGGCCGAGGGGTAGATACGCAGTATTTT. Amino acid sequence: CASSLGGRGVDTQYF. The variable domain in full, completed from reference TRBV28 and TRBJ2-3, reads DVKVTQSSRYLVKRTGEKVFLECVQDMDHENMFWYRQDPGLGLRLIYFSYDVKMKEKGDIPEGYSVSREKKERFSLILESASTNQTSMYLCASSLGGRGVDTQYFGPGTRLTVL.

The V and J genes are TRBV2 and TRBJ2-5, with TRBD2 identical over 7 bases. The CDR3 is 15 residues long. Trimming cost V 4 bases and J 4 bases; bases outside gene matches: 9. Germline CDR1 reads SNHLY; CDR2 reads FYNNEI. For the CDR3, the DNA is TGTGCCAGCAGTGGGGGGAGGGTCGAGGGAGAGACCCAGTACTTC. Amino acid sequence: CASSGGRVEGETQYF.

A note on this clone: Other nucleotide sequences from this sample produce the same CDR3. The chain combines TRBV6-5 with TRBJ2-7; D perhaps matches TRBD1 (5 bases). Germline values: CDR1 MNHEY, CDR2 SVGAGI. V dropped 4 bases and J dropped 0 bases, with 10 bases sitting between them. The CDR3 length is 14 residues. As DNA, the CDR3 is TGTGCCAGCAGTTTCGACAGAAGCTCCTACGAGCAGTACTTC. This encodes CASSFDRSSYEQYF.

This chain connects TRBV9 to TRBJ2-7; D unclear. The CDR3 runs 13 residues. Germline assignment: CDR1 SGDLS and CDR2 YYNGEE. Trimming removed 4 bases at V and 7 bases at J, with 15 bases between. In DNA form, the CDR3 reads TGTGCCAGCAGCACCCGGCCGGTGGGGGAGCAGTACTTC. Its protein is CASSTRPVGEQYF.

The V and J genes are TRBV28 and TRBJ2-1, with 9 bases identical to TRBD2. V gave up 7 bases and J gave up 3 bases; unmatched junction bases: 10. The CDR3 runs to 16 residues. Germline CDR1 is MDHEN and CDR2 is SYDVKM. CDR3 sequence: CASTPQGLALYNEQFF. CDR3 DNA: TGTGCCAGCACCCCGCAGGGACTAGCCCTCTACAATGAGCAGTTCTTC.

The chain joins TRBV6-1 to TRBJ2-7, with a possible D match to TRBD1 (6 bases). Trimming stripped 7 bases from V and 2 bases from J, with 15 bases between. Germline V gene data show CDR1 as MNHNS and CDR2 as SASEGT. The CDR3 sequence is 14 residues long. CDR3 amino acids: CASIGRGGTYEQYF. Here the CDR3 DNA reads TGTGCCAGCATAGGCAGGGGCGGTACCTACGAGCAGTACTTC.

V and J are TRBV6-5 and TRBJ2-5; maybe TRBD2 (6 bases). Germline CDR1 and CDR2: MNHEY and SVGAGI. This CDR3 comprises 15 residues. V was pared by 2 bases and J by 0 bases, with 10 bases between. This chain's CDR3 is CASSYGGIYQETQYF. CDR3 nucleotides: TGTGCCAGCAGTTACGGCGGGATTTACCAAGAGACCCAGTACTTC.

The chain links TRBV7-6 to TRBJ2-1; D is uncertain. CDR3 length: 14 amino acids. Trimming pared 4 bases from V and 8 bases from J, leaving 15 bases between. The germline gives CDR1 SGHVS, CDR2 FNYEAQ. CDR3 sequence: CASSYTSVIDEQFF. Here the CDR3 DNA reads TGTGCCAGCAGCTACACCTCGGTTATCGATGAGCAGTTCTTC. The full variable domain, completed using reference TRBV7-6 and TRBJ2-1, is GAGVSQSPRYKVTKRGQDVALRCDPISGHVSLYWYRQALGQGPEFLTYFNYEAQQDKSGLPNDRFSAERPEGSISTLTIQRTEQRDSAMYRCASSYTSVIDEQFFGPGTRLTVL.

V and J are TRBV25-1 and TRBJ2-5, with 9 nucleotides matching TRBD2. V lost 4 bases, J lost 5 bases, and 5 bases stayed unmatched. The germline V gene encodes CDR1 MGHDK and CDR2 SYGVNS. CDR3 length: 14 residues. The CDR3 sequence: CASSVAGVRETQYF. The DNA of the CDR3 is TGTGCCAGCAGTGTAGCGGGAGTTAGGGAGACCCAGTACTTC.

The chain has TRBV7-2 and TRBJ1-3, with D tentatively TRBD1 (5 bases). The CDR3 has 13 amino acids. The V gene's germline CDR1 is SGHTA and CDR2 FQGNSA. Trimming left V 3 bases short and J 3 bases short, with 6 bases between. The CDR3 region has the DNA TGTGCCAGCAGCTTCAGGGATGGAAACACCATATATTTT. It yields the protein CASSFRDGNTIYF.

This clone is a singleton in its sample. The chain links TRBV19 to TRBJ2-3; a weak D match, TRBD2 (5 bases). The length of the CDR3 is 13 residues. Germline V gene lookup returns CDR1 LNHDA and CDR2 SQIVND (reference sequence). The germline V and J ends were trimmed by 7 bases and 6 bases, with 14 bases remaining between them. The DNA of the CDR3 is TGTGCCAGTATCGGTCGGGGTGCGGATACGCAGTATTTT. Residues: CASIGRGADTQYF.

The chain joins TRBV27 to TRBJ1-5, with 8 bases matching TRBD1. CDR3 size: 15 residues. CDR1 is MNHEY, CDR2 SMNVEV, per germline (reference sequence). With 8 bases clipped from V and 6 bases from J, the junction kept 12 bases outside the gene matches. CDR3 nucleotide sequence: TGTGCCAGCGGAGACATGGACAGGGCGGCTCAGCCCCAGCATTTT. It translates to CASGDMDRAAQPQHF.

The chain is built from TRBV28 and TRBJ2-2; D may be TRBD2 (6 bases). CDR1 is MDHEN, CDR2 SYDVKM, per germline. The ends were cut back, 7 bases at V and 4 bases at J, with 10 bases in the middle. The CDR3 is made up of 13 amino acids. CDR3 DNA: TGTGCCAGCACCACTAGCTTCACCGGGGAGCTGTTTTTT. It yields the protein CASTTSFTGELFF.

This clone was seen only once. The chain uses TRBV19 and TRBJ2-2; TRBD2 matches at 11 bases. The CDR3 has 14 amino acids. CDR1 is LNHDA, CDR2 SQIVND, per germline (reference sequence). J gave up 8 bases and V 10 bases, and 9 bases lay outside the gene matches. The CDR3 region has the DNA TGTGCCACCCTTAGCGGGAGGGCCCGGGGGGAGCTGTTTTTT. Residues: CATLSGRARGELFF.

This clone was observed a few times. The chain employs TRBV6-1 and TRBJ1-5; 7 nucleotides line up with TRBD1. The germline V gene has CDR1 MNHNS and CDR2 SASEGT. The V gene end was trimmed by 7 bases and the J gene end by 5 bases; junction bases not matched to a gene: 11. The CDR3 runs to 15 residues. The CDR3 coding sequence is TGTGCCAGCACTTGGGGACAGACCCGGGATCAGCCCCAGCATTTT. Its protein is CASTWGQTRDQPQHF.

The chain employs TRBV7-6 and TRBJ1-2; D perhaps matches TRBD1 (5 bases). V shed 1 base and J shed 4 bases, with 13 bases lying between them. Germline CDR1 and CDR2: SGHVS and FNYEAQ. The CDR3 runs to 15 residues. This CDR3 reads CASSLGGARGYGYTF. The CDR3 region has the DNA TGTGCCAGCAGCTTAGGAGGGGCCCGTGGCTATGGCTACACCTTC.

The chain employs TRBV10-3 and TRBJ2-3, with 12 bases fitting TRBD2. Germline values: CDR1 ENHRY, CDR2 SYGVKD. The CDR3 totals 17 residues. Unmatched junction bases numbered 9, after V lost 6 bases and J lost 2 bases. DNA for the CDR3: TGTGCCATCAGAAACTCGGGACTAGCGGGCTACACAGATACGCAGTATTTT. This encodes CAIRNSGLAGYTDTQYF.

This chain connects TRBV30 to TRBJ1-2; 8 bases line up with TRBD1. CDR1 and CDR2 from the germline V gene are GTSNPN and SVGIG (reference sequence). The CDR3 is made up of 13 amino acids. J was trimmed by 10 bases and V by 4 bases; bases with no gene match: 11. CDR3 DNA sequence: TGTGCCTGGACCAAGGGGACAGGACGGATCTACACCTTC. This sequence encodes CAWTKGTGRIYTF.

This chain joins TRBV19 and TRBJ2-5; D unclear. Trimming removed 6 bases from V and 2 bases from J, with 16 bases in between. Germline CDR1 reads LNHDA; CDR2 reads SQIVND (reference sequence). The CDR3 totals 15 residues. The DNA for the CDR3 is TGTGCCAGTAGCCGTACGACCGCAGGTCAAGAGACCCAGTACTTC. This codes for CASSRTTAGQETQYF.

This chain connects TRBV18 to TRBJ1-3; D gene uncertain. Germline V gives CDR1 KGHSH, CDR2 LQKENI. CDR3 length equals 18 residues. The V gene lost 2 bases and the J gene lost 0 bases, with 17 bases spanning the gap. The CDR3 here is CASSPAVLGYSSGNTIYF. CDR3 coding DNA: TGTGCCAGCTCACCAGCGGTTCTCGGCTACAGCTCTGGAAACACCATATATTTT. Complete variable domain (other parts from reference TRBV18 and TRBJ1-3): NAGVMQNPRHLVRRRGQEARLRCSPMKGHSHVYWYRQLPEEGLKFMVYLQKENIIDESGMPKERFSAEFPKEGPSILRIQQVVRGDSAAYFCASSPAVLGYSSGNTIYFGEGSWLTVV.

The chain joins TRBV28 to TRBJ2-7; possible D gene TRBD1, 7 bases. Trimming cost V 4 bases and J 3 bases, with 16 bases left between them. Per germline, CDR1 MDHEN and CDR2 SYDVKM. The CDR3 spans 15 residues. This chain's CDR3 is CASSSPGGTLYEQYF. As DNA, the CDR3 is TGTGCCAGCAGTTCCCCAGGGGGGACCCTCTACGAGCAGTACTTC.

The chain has TRBV18 and TRBJ1-2; tentative D call: TRBD1 (5 bases). V was pared by 2 bases and J by 6 bases, with 19 bases between. Germline V CDR1 and CDR2: KGHSH, LQKENI. CDR3 length: 16 residues. The CDR3 reads CASSPTGQSSRDGYTF. The CDR3, as DNA: TGTGCCAGCTCACCAACCGGACAATCCAGCCGTGATGGCTACACCTTC. Based on the CDR3 plus reference TRBV18 and TRBJ1-2, the full variable domain is NAGVMQNPRHLVRRRGQEARLRCSPMKGHSHVYWYRQLPEEGLKFMVYLQKENIIDESGMPKERFSAEFPKEGPSILRIQQVVRGDSAAYFCASSPTGQSSRDGYTFGSGTRLTVV.

The chain uses TRBV7-8 and TRBJ2-1, with D unclear. This CDR3 is built from 16 residues. Looked up from germline, CDR1 is SGHVS and CDR2 is FQNEAQ. V was clipped by 1 base and J by 3 bases, with 13 bases between them. As DNA, the CDR3 is TGTGCCAGCAGCTTAGAGCCGGCTATCTTCTACAATGAGCAGTTCTTC. This gives the protein CASSLEPAIFYNEQFF.

The rearrangement uses TRBV2 and TRBJ2-5; D possibly uses TRBD1 or TRBD2 (5 bases each). The germline V gene encodes CDR1 SNHLY and CDR2 FYNNEI. Trimming stripped 3 bases from V and 5 bases from J, with 19 bases between. The CDR3 covers 16 residues. CDR3 in DNA: TGTGCCAGCAGTGAGGGGGTGGCCCGACTTATGGAGACCCAGTACTTC. This encodes CASSEGVARLMETQYF.

V and J are TRBV5-1 and TRBJ2-6; either TRBD1 or TRBD2 may fit D (5 bases each). Per germline, CDR1 SGHRS and CDR2 YFSETQ. V was shortened by 3 bases and J by 0 bases, with 7 bases between the two germline ends. This CDR3 contains 15 residues. This CDR3 reads CASSSGTSGANVLTF. In DNA form, the CDR3 reads TGCGCCAGCAGCTCAGGGACCTCTGGGGCCAACGTCCTGACTTTC.

The V call is TRBV6-1, the J call TRBJ2-7; 10 nucleotides line up with TRBD1. Germline assignment: CDR1 MNHNS and CDR2 SASEGT. The V gene end was trimmed by 4 bases and the J gene end by 2 bases; junction bases not matched to a gene: 8. CDR3 length: 16 amino acids. DNA for the CDR3: TGTGCCAGCAGTGCCAGGGACAGGGGCCTTACCTACGAGCAGTACTTC. It specifies CASSARDRGLTYEQYF.

J is TRBJ2-7 and V is TRBV7-2; 11 bases are shared with TRBD2. Germline loops: CDR1 SGHTA, CDR2 FQGNSA. The CDR3 runs to 16 residues. V dropped 2 bases and J dropped 4; count of bases not matched to a gene: 7. The CDR3 spells CASSLRLTSGKYEQYF. The CDR3 bases are TGTGCCAGCAGCTTACGATTGACTAGCGGGAAATACGAGCAGTACTTC.

CDR3 amino acids: CATKGVGSGPYEQYF. The CDR3 coding sequence is TGTGCCACGAAGGGAGTCGGGTCGGGACCCTACGAGCAGTACTTC. The rearrangement links TRBV6-1 to TRBJ2-7; the D gene could be TRBD1 or TRBD2 (5 bases each). There are 15 residues in the CDR3. Germline V gives CDR1 MNHNS, CDR2 SASEGT. The V gene lost 10 bases and the J gene lost 2 bases, with 21 bases spanning the gap.